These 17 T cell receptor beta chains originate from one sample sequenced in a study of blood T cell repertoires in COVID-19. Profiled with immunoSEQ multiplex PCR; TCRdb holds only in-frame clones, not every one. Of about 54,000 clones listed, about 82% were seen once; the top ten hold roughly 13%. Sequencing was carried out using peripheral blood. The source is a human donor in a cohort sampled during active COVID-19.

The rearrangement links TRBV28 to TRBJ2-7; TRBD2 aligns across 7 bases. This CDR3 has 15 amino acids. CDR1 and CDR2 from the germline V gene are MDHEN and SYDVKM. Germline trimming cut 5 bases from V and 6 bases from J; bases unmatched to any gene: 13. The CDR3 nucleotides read TGTGCCAGCAGTCCTCTGGCGGGAGCGAAGTTCGAGCAGTACTTC. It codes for CASSPLAGAKFEQYF.

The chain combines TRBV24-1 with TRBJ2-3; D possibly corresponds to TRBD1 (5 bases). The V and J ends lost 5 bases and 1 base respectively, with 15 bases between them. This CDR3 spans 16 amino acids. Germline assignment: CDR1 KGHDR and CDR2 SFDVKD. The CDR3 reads CATSGLRATGTDTQYF. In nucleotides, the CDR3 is TGTGCCACCAGTGGTCTTAGGGCGACAGGCACAGATACGCAGTATTTT.

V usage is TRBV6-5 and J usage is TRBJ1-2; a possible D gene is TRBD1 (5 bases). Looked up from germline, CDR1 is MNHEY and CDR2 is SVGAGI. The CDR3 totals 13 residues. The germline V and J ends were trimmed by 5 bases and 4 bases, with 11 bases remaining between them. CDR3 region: CASSRKGFYGYTF. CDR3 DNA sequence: TGTGCCAGCAGTCGGAAGGGGTTCTATGGCTACACCTTC.

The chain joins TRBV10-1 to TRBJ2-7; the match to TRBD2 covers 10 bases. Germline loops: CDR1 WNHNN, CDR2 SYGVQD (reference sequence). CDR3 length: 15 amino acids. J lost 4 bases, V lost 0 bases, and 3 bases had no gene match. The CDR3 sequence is CASSESALAGYEQYF. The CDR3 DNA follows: TGCGCCAGCAGTGAGTCGGCACTAGCGGGATACGAGCAGTACTTC.

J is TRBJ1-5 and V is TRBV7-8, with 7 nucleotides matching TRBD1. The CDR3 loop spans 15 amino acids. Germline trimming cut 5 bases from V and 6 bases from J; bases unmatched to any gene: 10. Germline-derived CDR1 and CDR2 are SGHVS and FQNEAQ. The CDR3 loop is CASSPDRPRGQPQHF. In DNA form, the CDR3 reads TGTGCCAGCAGCCCGGACAGGCCACGAGGTCAGCCCCAGCATTTT.

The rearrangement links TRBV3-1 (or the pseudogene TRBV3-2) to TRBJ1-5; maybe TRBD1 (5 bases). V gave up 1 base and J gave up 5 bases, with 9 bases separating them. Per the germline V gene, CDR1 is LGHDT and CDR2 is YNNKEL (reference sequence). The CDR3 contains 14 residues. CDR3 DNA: TGTGCCAGCAGCCAAGGTAGGGGCGATCAGCCCCAGCATTTT. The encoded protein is CASSQGRGDQPQHF.

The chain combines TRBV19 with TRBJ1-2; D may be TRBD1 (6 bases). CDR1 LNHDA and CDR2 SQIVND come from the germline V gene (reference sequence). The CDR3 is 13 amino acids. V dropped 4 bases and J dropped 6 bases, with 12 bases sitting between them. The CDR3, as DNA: TGTGCCAGTAGTACTACAGGGAGGGATGGCTACACCTTC. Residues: CASSTTGRDGYTF.

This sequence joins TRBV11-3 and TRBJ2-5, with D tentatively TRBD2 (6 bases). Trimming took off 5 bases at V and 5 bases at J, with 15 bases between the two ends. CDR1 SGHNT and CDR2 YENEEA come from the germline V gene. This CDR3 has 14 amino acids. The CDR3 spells CASSLGEAPETQYF. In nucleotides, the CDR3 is TGTGCCAGCAGCCTAGGGGAGGCCCCGGAGACCCAGTACTTC.

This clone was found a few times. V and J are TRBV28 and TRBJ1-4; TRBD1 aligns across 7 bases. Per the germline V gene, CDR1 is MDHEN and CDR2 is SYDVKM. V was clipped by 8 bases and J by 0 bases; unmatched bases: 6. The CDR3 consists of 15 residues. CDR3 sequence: CASGGQSATNEKLFF. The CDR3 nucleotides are TGTGCCAGCGGGGGACAGTCCGCAACTAATGAAAAACTGTTTTTT.

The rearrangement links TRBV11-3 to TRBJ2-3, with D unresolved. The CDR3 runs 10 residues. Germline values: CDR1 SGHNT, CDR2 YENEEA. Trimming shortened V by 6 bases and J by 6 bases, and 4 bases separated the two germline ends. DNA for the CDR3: TGTGCCAGCAGGAGGGATACGCAGTATTTT. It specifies CASRRDTQYF.

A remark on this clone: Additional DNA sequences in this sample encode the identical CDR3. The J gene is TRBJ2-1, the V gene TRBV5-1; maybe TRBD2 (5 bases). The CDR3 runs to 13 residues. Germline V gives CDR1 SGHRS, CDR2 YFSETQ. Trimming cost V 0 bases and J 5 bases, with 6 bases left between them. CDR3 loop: CASSLAGNNEQFF. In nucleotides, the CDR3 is TGCGCCAGCAGCTTGGCCGGGAACAATGAGCAGTTCTTC.

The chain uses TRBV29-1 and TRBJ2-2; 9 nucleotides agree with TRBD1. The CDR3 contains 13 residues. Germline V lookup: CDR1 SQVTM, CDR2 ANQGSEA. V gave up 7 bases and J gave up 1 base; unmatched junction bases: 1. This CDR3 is CSAGQGNTGELFF. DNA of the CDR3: TGCAGCGCGGGACAGGGGAACACCGGGGAGCTGTTTTTT.

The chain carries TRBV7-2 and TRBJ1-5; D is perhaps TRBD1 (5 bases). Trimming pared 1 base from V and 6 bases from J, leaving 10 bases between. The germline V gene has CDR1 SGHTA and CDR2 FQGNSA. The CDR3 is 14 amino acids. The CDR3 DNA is TGTGCCAGCAGCTTAGTCAGGGCAGGTCAGCCCCAGCATTTT. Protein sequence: CASSLVRAGQPQHF.

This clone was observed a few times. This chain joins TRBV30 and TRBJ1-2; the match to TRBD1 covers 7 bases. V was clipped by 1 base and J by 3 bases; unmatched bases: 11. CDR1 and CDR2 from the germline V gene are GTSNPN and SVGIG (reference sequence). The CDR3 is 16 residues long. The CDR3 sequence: CAWSEPTGQDYYGYTF. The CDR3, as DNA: TGTGCCTGGAGTGAGCCGACAGGGCAAGATTACTATGGCTACACCTTC.

This chain's CDR3 is CASRGQAIGGKLFF. Written as DNA, the CDR3 is TGTGCCAGCCGAGGACAGGCCATTGGGGGAAAACTGTTTTTT. The chain uses TRBV19 and TRBJ1-4; 7 nucleotides agree with TRBD1. Germline assignment: CDR1 LNHDA and CDR2 SQIVND (reference sequence). The CDR3 is 14 amino acids. Trimming cost V 9 bases and J 10 bases; bases outside gene matches: 14.

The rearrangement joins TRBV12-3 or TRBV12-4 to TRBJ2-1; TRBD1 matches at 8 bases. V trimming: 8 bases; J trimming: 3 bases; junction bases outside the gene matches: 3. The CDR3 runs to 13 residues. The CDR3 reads CASLQGGYNEQFF. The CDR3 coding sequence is TGTGCCAGCCTACAGGGGGGCTACAATGAGCAGTTCTTC.

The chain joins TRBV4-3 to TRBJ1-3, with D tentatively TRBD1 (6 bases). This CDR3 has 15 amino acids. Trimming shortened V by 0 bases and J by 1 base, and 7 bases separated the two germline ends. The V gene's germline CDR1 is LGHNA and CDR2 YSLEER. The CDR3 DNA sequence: TGCGCCAGCAGCCAAGACAGGGGATCTGGAAACACCATATATTTT. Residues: CASSQDRGSGNTIYF.